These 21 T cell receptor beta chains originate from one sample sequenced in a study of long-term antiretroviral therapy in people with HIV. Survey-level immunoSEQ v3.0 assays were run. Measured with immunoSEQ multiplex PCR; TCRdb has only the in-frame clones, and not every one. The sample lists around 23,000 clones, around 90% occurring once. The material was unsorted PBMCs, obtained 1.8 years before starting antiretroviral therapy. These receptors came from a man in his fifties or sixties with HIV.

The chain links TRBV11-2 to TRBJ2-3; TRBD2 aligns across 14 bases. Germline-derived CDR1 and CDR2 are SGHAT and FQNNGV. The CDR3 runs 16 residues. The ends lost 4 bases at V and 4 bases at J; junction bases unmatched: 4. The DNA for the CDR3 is TGTGCCAGCAGCTGGACTAGCGGGGGGTCAGCAGATACGCAGTATTTT. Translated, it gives CASSWTSGGSADTQYF.

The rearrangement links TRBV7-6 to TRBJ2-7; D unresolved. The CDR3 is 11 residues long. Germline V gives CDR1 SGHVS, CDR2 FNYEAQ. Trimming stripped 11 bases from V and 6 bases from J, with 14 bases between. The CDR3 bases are TGTGCCGGTCGAGATGTCAGCGAGCAGTACTTC. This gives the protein CAGRDVSEQYF.

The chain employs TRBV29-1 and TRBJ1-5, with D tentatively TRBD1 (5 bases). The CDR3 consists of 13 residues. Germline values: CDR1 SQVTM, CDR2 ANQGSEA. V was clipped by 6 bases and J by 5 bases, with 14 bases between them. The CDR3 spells CSVGGAYDQPQHF. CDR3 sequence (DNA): TGCAGCGTGGGTGGGGCTTACGATCAGCCCCAGCATTTT.

The CDR3 coding sequence is TGCAGCGAAGGACTAGGAGAGACCCAGTACTTC. It specifies CSEGLGETQYF. The genes are TRBV20-1 and TRBJ2-5; 7 bases fit TRBD2. The CDR3 loop spans 11 amino acids. Germline assignment: CDR1 DFQATT and CDR2 SNEGSKA (reference sequence).

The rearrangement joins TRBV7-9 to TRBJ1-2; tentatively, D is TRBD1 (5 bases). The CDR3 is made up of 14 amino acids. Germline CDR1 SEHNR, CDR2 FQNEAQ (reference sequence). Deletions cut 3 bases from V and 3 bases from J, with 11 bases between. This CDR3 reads CASSFGALHYGYTF. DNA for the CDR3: TGTGCCAGCAGCTTCGGGGCACTCCACTATGGCTACACCTTC.

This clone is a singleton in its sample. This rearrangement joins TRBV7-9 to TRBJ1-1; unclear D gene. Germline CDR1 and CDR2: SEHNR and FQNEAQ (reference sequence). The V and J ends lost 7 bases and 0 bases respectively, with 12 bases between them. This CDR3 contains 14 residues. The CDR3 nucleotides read TGTGCCAGCACATATTCTGGCGTGAACACTGAAGCTTTCTTT. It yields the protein CASTYSGVNTEAFF.

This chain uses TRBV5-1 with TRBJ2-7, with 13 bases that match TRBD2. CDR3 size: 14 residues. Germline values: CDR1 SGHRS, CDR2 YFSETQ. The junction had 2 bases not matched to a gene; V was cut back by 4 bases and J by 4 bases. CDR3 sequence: CASSPGLAGYEQYF. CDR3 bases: TGCGCCAGCAGCCCGGGACTAGCGGGATACGAGCAGTACTTC.

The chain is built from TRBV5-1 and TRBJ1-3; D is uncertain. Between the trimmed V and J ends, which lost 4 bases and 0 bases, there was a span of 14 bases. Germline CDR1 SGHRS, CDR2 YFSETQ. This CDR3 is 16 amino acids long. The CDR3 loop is CASSQDQVPSGNTIYF. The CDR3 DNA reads TGCGCCAGCAGCCAAGACCAAGTCCCCTCTGGAAACACCATATATTTT.

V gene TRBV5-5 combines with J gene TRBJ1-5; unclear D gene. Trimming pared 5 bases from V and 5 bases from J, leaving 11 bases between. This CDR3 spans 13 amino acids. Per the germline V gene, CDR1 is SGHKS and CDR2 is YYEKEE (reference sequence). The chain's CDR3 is CASRLHRDQPQHF. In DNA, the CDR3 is TGTGCCAGCAGACTCCACAGAGATCAGCCCCAGCATTTT.

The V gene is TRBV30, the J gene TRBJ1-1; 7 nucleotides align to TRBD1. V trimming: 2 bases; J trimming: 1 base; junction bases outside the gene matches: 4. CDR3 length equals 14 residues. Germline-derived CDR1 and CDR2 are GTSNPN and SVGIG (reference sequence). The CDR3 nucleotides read TGTGCCTGGAGTTTGGGGACAGCGAACACTGAAGCTTTCTTT. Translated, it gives CAWSLGTANTEAFF.

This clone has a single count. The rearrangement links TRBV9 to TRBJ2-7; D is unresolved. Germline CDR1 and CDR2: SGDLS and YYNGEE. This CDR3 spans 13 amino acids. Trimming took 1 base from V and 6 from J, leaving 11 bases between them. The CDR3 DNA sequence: TGTGCCAGCAGCGTAACGACGTTCCGCGAGCAGTACTTC. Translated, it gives CASSVTTFREQYF.

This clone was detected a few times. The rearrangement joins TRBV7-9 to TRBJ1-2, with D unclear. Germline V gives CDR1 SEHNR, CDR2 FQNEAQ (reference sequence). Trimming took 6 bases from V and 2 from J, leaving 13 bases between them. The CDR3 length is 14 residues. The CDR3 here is CASRFETENYGYTF. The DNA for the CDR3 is TGTGCCAGCAGATTTGAAACCGAGAACTATGGCTACACCTTC.

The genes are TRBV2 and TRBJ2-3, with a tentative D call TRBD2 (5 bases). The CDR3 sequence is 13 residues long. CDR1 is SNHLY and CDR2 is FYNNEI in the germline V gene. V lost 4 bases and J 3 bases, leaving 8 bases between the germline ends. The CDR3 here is CASSGEGTDTQYF. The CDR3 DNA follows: TGTGCCAGCAGTGGAGAGGGAACAGATACGCAGTATTTT.

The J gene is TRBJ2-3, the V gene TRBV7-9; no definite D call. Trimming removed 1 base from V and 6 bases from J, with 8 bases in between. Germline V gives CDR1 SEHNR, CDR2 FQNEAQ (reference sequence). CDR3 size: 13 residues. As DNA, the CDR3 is TGTGCCAGCAGCTTAGGAGACCAGGATACGCAGTATTTT. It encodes CASSLGDQDTQYF.

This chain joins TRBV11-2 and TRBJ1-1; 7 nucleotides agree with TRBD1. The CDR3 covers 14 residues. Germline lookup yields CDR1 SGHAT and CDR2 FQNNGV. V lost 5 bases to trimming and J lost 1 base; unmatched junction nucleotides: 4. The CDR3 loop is CASSLRGSNTEAFF. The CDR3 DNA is TGTGCCAGCAGCCTCAGGGGGTCGAACACTGAAGCTTTCTTT.

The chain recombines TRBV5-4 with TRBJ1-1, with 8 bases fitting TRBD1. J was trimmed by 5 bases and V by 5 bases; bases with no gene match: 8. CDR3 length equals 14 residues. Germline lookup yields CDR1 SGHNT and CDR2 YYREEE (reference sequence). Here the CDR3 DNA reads TGTGCCAGCAGAAAAGACAGGGGATTTACTGAAGCTTTCTTT. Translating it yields CASRKDRGFTEAFF. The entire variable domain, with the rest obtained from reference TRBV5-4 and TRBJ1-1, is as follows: ETGVTQSPTHLIKTRGQQVTLRCSSQSGHNTVSWYQQALGQGPQFIFQYYREEENGRGNFPPRFSGLQFPNYSSELNVNALELDDSALYLCASRKDRGFTEAFFGQGTRLTVV.

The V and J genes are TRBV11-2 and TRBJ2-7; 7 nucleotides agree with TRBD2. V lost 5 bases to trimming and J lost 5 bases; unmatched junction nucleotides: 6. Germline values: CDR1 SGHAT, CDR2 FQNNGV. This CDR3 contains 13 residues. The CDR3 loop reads CASSRQLANEQYF. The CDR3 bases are TGTGCCAGCAGCCGCCAACTAGCGAACGAGCAGTACTTC.

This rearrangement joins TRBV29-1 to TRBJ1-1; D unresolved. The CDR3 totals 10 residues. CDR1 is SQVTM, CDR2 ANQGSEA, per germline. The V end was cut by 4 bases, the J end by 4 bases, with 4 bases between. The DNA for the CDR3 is TGCAGCGTTGGATTCACTGAAGCTTTCTTT. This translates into CSVGFTEAFF.

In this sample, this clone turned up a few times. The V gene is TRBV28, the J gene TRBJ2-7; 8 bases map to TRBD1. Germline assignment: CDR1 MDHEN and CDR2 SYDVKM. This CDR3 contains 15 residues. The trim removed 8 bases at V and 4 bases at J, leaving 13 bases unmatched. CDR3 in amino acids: CASQEAGTGKYEQYF. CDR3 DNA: TGTGCCAGCCAGGAAGCCGGGACAGGAAAGTACGAGCAGTACTTC.

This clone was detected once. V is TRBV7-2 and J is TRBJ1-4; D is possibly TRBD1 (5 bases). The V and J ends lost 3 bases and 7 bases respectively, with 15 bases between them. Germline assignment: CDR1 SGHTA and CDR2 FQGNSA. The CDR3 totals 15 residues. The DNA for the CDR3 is TGTGCCAGCAGCTTCTCCCGGTATGGGGGTGAAAAACTGTTTTTT. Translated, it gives CASSFSRYGGEKLFF. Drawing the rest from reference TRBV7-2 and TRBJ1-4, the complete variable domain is GAGVSQSPSNKVTEKGKDVELRCDPISGHTALYWYRQSLGQGLEFLIYFQGNSAPDKSGLPSDRFSAERTGGSVSTLTIQRTQQEDSAVYLCASSFSRYGGEKLFFGSGTQLSVL.

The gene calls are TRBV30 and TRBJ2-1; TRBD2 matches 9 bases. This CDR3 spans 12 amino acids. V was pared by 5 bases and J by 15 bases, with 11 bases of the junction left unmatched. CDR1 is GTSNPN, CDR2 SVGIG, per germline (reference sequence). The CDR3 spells CAWGITAGGRFF. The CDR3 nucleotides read TGTGCCTGGGGGATCACAGCGGGAGGACGGTTCTTC. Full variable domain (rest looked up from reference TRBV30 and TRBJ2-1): SQTIHQWPATLVQPVGSPLSLECTVEGTSNPNLYWYRQAAGRGLQLLFYSVGIGQISSEVPQNLSASRPQDRQFILSSKKLLLSDSGFYLCAWGITAGGRFFGPGTRLTVL.